This T cell receptor (beta chain) originates from a study of T cells in Graves' hyperthyroidism and ophthalmopathy. Regions amplified from RNA transcripts were the TCR beta CDR3 regions. The HTBI set primed first-round TCR CDR3 RT-PCR. One entry per CDR3 protein results from TCRdb running MiXCR on the multiplex PCR reads. This table holds roughly 640,000 distinct CDR3 sequences, more than 15% found once. Pregnant or lactating patients were excluded, as were those with uncontrolled infection or other autoimmune disease. This clonotype was seen more than once but under ten times. The antigen remains undetermined. Trimming cost V 6 bases and J 3 bases; bases outside gene matches: 10. The length of the CDR3 is 16 residues. Germline-derived CDR1 and CDR2 are KGHSH and LQKENI. Overall study results and limits: Blood also contained most expanded thyroid clonotypes above 0.001. Ophthalmopathy got predicted by the model a median about six months before its onset.

The sequencing input was blood. V usage is TRBV18 and J usage is TRBJ1-4; 7 bases are shared with TRBD1. The sequence came from a woman in her thirties or forties with Graves' ophthalmopathy. The CDR3 reads CASSGLLTGANEKLFF. Written as DNA, the CDR3 is TGTGCCAGCTCTGGACTCTTAACAGGGGCTAATGAAAAACTGTTTTTT.